The T cell receptor (beta chain) under discussion was sequenced for a study of T cell responses to AZD1222 COVID-19 vaccine. The CDR3 consists of 17 residues. V lost 4 bases, J lost 5 bases, and 12 bases stayed unmatched. From germline, CDR1 is MRHNA and CDR2 SNTAGT. TCRdb keeps only in-frame clones here, not all; method: immunoSEQ multiplex PCR. The table lists around 71,000 clones, about 82% of them singletons. This clonotype was obtained from an adult in good health. The chain links TRBV6-4 to TRBJ2-1, with 9 bases identical to TRBD2. The sequenced sample was peripheral blood, obtained on day 0 of AZD1222 vaccination. The CDR3 is CASSAPIAGVGDNEQFF. The CDR3 region has the DNA TGTGCCAGCAGTGCCCCCATAGCGGGAGTAGGCGACAATGAGCAGTTCTTC.